The sequence of this T cell receptor beta chain was determined in a study of CD8 T cells in ankylosing spondylitis (dated by TCRdb to about 2017). Concerning the study at large: The study set out to find disease-linked TCR variants by profiling T cell receptor beta repertoires in ankylosing spondylitis patients and healthy donors. The whole study cohort included 108 healthy donors and about two dozen ankylosing spondylitis patients. Samples of peripheral blood were taken, and for ankylosing spondylitis patients, synovial fluid was collected as well. Broader findings and caveats from the paper: Blood from ankylosing spondylitis patients appeared to be characterized by a TCR beta motif composed of roughly 8 highly homologous amino acid variants. Significant enrichment of the disease-linked clones was reported in matched synovial fluid samples from ankylosing spondylitis patients. The disease-linked clones showed a CD8+ phenotype and occurred at relatively low frequencies in peripheral blood. Some of the motif variants had been reported before in the synovial fluid and blood of reactive arthritis patients, a finding that suggests common disease-initiation mechanisms.

This clonotype was seen repeatedly, ten times or more. There is no known antigen for this receptor. No much larger clone exists at a distance of one base, and base qualities are not known. A distance of 14 bases separates the germline ends of V and J, which lose 5 bases and 3 bases respectively. The CDR3 spans 14 residues, from the cysteine through the phenylalanine. Here the CDR3 DNA is all that survives: 42 bases in frame from base 1. Sequencing was performed on an Illumina HiSeq 2500. Quantitative 5'-RACE with molecular barcodes was used to prepare TCR beta libraries. The original methods were these. A new computational method based on a probabilistic model of VDJ rearrangement was used to identify disease-linked TCR variants. Clones were called with MiXCR by TCRdb after fastp trimmed the public reads at Q25, and only in-frame beta chains were retained. Under each unique CDR3 protein, matching rows form one entry showing the most common genes and DNA. TCRdb's processing, not the study's, gives the V and J calls here. This sample is represented by more than 300,000 distinct CDR3 sequences; 9.5% to 13% of them were singletons. Around 8.4% of the sample belongs to the ten largest clones.

The chain links TRBV12-3 or TRBV12-4 with TRBJ2-7, with the D gene too uncertain to name. The receptor was isolated from a female donor with ankylosing spondylitis or in good health (not recorded which). Specimen: blood, either unsorted or a sorted T cell fraction (not recorded which). The CDR3 protein: CASSLKTMGYEQYF. DNA sequence: TGTGCCAGCAGTCTGAAAACTATGGGCTACGAGCAGTACTTC.